This T cell receptor (beta chain) was retrieved from a study of response to subunit inactivated influenza vaccine. Broader study findings: A suggestion made by the authors is that each seasonal influenza vaccination recruits few new T cells.

J gave up 3 bases and V 6 bases, and 3 bases lay outside the gene matches. The CDR3 covers 14 residues. Germline CDR1 reads SQVTM; CDR2 reads ANQGSEA. Points on this clonotype: Its specificity is unknown.

TCRdb processed the RT-PCR reads anew with MiXCR; each CDR3 protein has one entry. In the table there are about 520,000 distinct CDR3 sequences, roughly 9.7% of which are singletons. The origin of this receptor is a man in his forties or fifties who received an inactivated influenza vaccine. The chain is built from TRBV29-1 and TRBJ2-4; 12 bases line up with TRBD2. The sequences come from PBMCs from blood, collected about 40 days after vaccination. In DNA form, the CDR3 reads TGCAGCGTCCGACTAGCGGGAGTCAAAAACATTCAGTACTTC. Its protein is CSVRLAGVKNIQYF.